This record looks at one T cell receptor beta chain sequence and its context. This record comes from a study of blood T cell repertoires in COVID-19. V lost 6 bases, J lost 7 bases, and 16 bases lay in between. In germline, CDR1 is MDHEN, CDR2 SYDVKM. This CDR3 is built from 14 residues. Original data processing: The assay estimated nucleated cells by amplifying reference gene primers. Clones were sequenced by immunoSEQ multiplex PCR, and TCRdb holds only the in-frame ones, with some missing. The V and J calls and clone size are taken from that table; D and trimming were inferred from the DNA. Of about 19,000 clones listed, approximately 88% are singletons.

The clonotype originates from a human donor in a cohort sampled during active COVID-19. This sequence joins TRBV28 and TRBJ2-1; possible D gene TRBD1, 6 bases. Sequencing used peripheral blood. The DNA of the CDR3 is TGTGCCAGCAGCCGCCCAGGAAGGGGGAATGAGCAGTTCTTC. This sequence encodes CASSRPGRGNEQFF.